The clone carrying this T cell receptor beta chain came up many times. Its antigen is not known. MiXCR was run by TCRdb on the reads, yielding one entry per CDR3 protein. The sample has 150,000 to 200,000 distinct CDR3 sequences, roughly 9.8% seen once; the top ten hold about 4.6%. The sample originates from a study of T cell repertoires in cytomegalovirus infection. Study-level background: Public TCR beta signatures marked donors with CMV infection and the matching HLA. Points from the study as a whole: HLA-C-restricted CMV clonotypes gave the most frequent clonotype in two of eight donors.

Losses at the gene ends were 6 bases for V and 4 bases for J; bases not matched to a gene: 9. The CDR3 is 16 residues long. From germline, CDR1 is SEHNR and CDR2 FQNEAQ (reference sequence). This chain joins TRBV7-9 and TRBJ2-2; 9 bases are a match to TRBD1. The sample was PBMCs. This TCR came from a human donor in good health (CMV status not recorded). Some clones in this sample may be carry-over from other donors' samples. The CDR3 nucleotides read TGTGCCAGCAGACCAACCGGGACAGGGAGCACCGGGGAGCTGTTTTTT. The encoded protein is CASRPTGTGSTGELFF. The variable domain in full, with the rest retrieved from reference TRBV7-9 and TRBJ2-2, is DTGVSQNPRHKITKRGQNVTFRCDPISEHNRLYWYRQTLGQGPEFLTYFQNEAQLEKSRLLSDRFSAERPKGSFSTLEIQRTEQGDSAMYLCASRPTGTGSTGELFFGEGSRLTVL.